This T cell receptor beta chain was captured in a study of cytomegalovirus exposure and HLA in healthy donors. It was with 60 Vbeta and 13 Jbeta primers that the PCR ran. This table comes from immunoSEQ multiplex PCR, and its TCRdb copy is limited to in-frame clones, with some not included. The sample lists 85,000 to 120,000 clones; 55% to 80% were seen once. From germline, CDR1 is SGHNT and CDR2 YYREEE (reference sequence). The CDR3 spans 15 residues. V lost 4 bases, J lost 0 bases, and 11 bases lay in between. This sequence was found in a human donor in good health. This chain connects TRBV5-4 to TRBJ2-4, with D tentatively TRBD2 (6 bases). Sequencing used PBMCs. The CDR3: CASSRSGLAKNIQYF. The CDR3 nucleotides read TGTGCCAGCAGCCGTAGCGGCCTAGCCAAAAACATTCAGTACTTC. Full variable domain (missing parts from reference TRBV5-4 and TRBJ2-4): ETGVTQSPTHLIKTRGQQVTLRCSSQSGHNTVSWYQQALGQGPQFIFQYYREEENGRGNFPPRFSGLQFPNYSSELNVNALELDDSALYLCASSRSGLAKNIQYFGAGTRLSVL.